These 8 T cell receptor beta chains share one sample of origin, sequenced in a study of blood T cell repertoires in COVID-19 (dated by TCRdb to the early 2020s). The method was the immunoSEQ multiplex PCR assay. TCRdb took over this immuneACCESS table, retaining in-frame rearrangements with V and J assigned. Such tables are incomplete; in checked studies, under half of the missing clones stem from an unresolved V gene, and the remainder is unexplained. The sample yields 200,000 to 250,000 clones; over 75% were counted once. Roughly 3.7% of the sample is taken by the ten largest. Material for sequencing was PBMCs or T cells enriched from blood (not recorded which). The origin of the receptors is a woman in her 30s who had been exposed to COVID-19.

The V gene is TRBV6-6, the J gene TRBJ1-2; no clear D gene. V dropped 5 bases and J dropped 8 bases, with 30 bases sitting between them. This CDR3 comprises 18 residues. The V gene's germline CDR1 is MNHNY and CDR2 SVGAGI (reference sequence). The CDR3 nucleotides are TGTGCCAGCAGTCTCCTCGGCAGCAGCGACCCGACCCTAGGCGGCTACACCTTC. This translates into CASSLLGSSDPTLGGYTF.

The chain combines TRBV19 with TRBJ1-1; TRBD1 matches at 9 bases. Germline values: CDR1 LNHDA, CDR2 SQIVND (reference sequence). There are 12 residues in the CDR3. The V gene end was trimmed by 5 bases and the J gene end by 11 bases; junction bases not matched to a gene: 6. For the CDR3, the DNA is TGTGCCAGTAGTCCGGGACAGGGATCGGCTTTCTTT. It codes for CASSPGQGSAFF.

In its sample, this clone was seen once. The rearrangement links TRBV6-5 to TRBJ1-2; 10 bases line up with TRBD1. V was pared by 8 bases and J by 7 bases, with 4 bases of the junction left unmatched. The CDR3 length is 12 residues. Germline assignment: CDR1 MNHEY and CDR2 SVGAGI. The DNA for the CDR3 is TGTGCCAGCGAAAGGACAGGGGGTGGCTACACCTTC. This gives the protein CASERTGGGYTF.

The V gene is TRBV27, the J gene TRBJ1-5; D unresolved. This CDR3 is 14 amino acids long. V was pared by 5 bases and J by 2 bases, with 10 bases between. CDR1 MNHEY and CDR2 SMNVEV come from the germline V gene (reference sequence). CDR3 amino acids: CASSVDSGNQPQHF. Written as DNA, the CDR3 is TGTGCCAGCAGTGTCGACTCGGGCAATCAGCCCCAGCATTTT.

The rearrangement joins TRBV6-5 to TRBJ1-1, with a possible D match to TRBD1 (6 bases). CDR3 length equals 14 residues. Trimming took 6 bases from V and 0 from J, leaving 11 bases between them. Germline V gene sequence: CDR1 MNHEY, CDR2 SVGAGI. The CDR3 DNA follows: TGTGCCAGCAGCCGGACAGTTATGAACACTGAAGCTTTCTTT. It encodes CASSRTVMNTEAFF.

This chain joins TRBV28 and TRBJ1-1, with 10 bases matching TRBD1. The germline V gene encodes CDR1 MDHEN and CDR2 SYDVKM. V shed 4 bases and J 2 bases; nucleotides not matched to a gene: 10. The CDR3 is 17 amino acids. CDR3 sequence: CASSYRDRGLLNTEAFF. The CDR3 nucleotides read TGTGCCAGCAGTTACCGGGACAGGGGACTCCTAAACACTGAAGCTTTCTTT.

CDR3 protein: CASSEAGGANYGYTF. The CDR3 coding sequence is TGTGCCAGCAGCGAAGCAGGGGGCGCTAACTATGGCTACACCTTC. The chain recombines TRBV28 with TRBJ1-2; TRBD1 aligns across 8 bases. Germline V gives CDR1 MDHEN, CDR2 SYDVKM. The CDR3 sequence is 15 residues long. Germline trimming cut 6 bases from V and 0 bases from J; bases unmatched to any gene: 6.

The rearrangement links TRBV4-1 to TRBJ2-3; 16 bases align to TRBD2. The CDR3 has 19 residues. Germline trimming cut 1 base from V and 4 bases from J; bases unmatched to any gene: 8. Germline CDR1 and CDR2: MGHRA and YSYEKL. CDR3 sequence reads: CASSQAGTSGRAQPDTQYF. In nucleotides, the CDR3 is TGCGCCAGCAGCCAAGCCGGGACTAGCGGGAGGGCCCAGCCAGATACGCAGTATTTT.